This entry lists 28 T cell receptor beta chains sequenced from one sample in a study of shared clonotypes between healthy human individuals. Using immunoSEQ multiplex PCR, the repertoire was profiled, and TCRdb retains in-frame clones only, with some absent. The sample has about 2.4 million clones; around 94% are singletons. The sequenced sample consisted of naive CD4+ T cells sorted from blood. The sample's subset: CD45RA+ positively selected. All receptors come from a man aged 18 to 29 in good health.

On this clone itself: Compared with germline, one end of the junction differs, possibly owing to a read error. V gene TRBV7-7 combines with J gene TRBJ2-2; D is unclear. From germline, CDR1 is SSHAT and CDR2 FNYEAQ (reference sequence). The CDR3 covers 13 residues. The chain's CDR3 is CASSPPLTGELFF. Written as DNA, the CDR3 is TGTGCTAGCAGCCCCCCCCTGACCGGGGAGCTGTTTTTT. Drawing the rest from reference TRBV7-7 and TRBJ2-2, the complete variable domain is GAGVSQSPRYKVTKRGQDVTLRCDPISSHATLYWYQQALGQGPEFLTYFNYEAQPDKSGLPSDRFSAERPEGSISTLTIQRTEQRDSAMYRCASSPPLTGELFFGEGSRLTVL.

V and J are TRBV6-1 and TRBJ1-2; 9 bases fit TRBD1. The CDR3 loop spans 12 amino acids. Trimming cost V 7 bases and J 7 bases; bases outside gene matches: 4. The germline CDR1 and CDR2 sequences are MNHNS and SASEGT. The CDR3 coding sequence is TGTGCCAGCACCCGGGACAGGGTTGGCTACACCTTC. This encodes CASTRDRVGYTF.

The V and J genes are TRBV27 and TRBJ1-2; 7 nucleotides agree with TRBD1. The CDR3 covers 18 residues. Germline loops: CDR1 MNHEY, CDR2 SMNVEV (reference sequence). V trimming: 6 bases; J trimming: 8 bases; junction bases outside the gene matches: 24. CDR3 DNA sequence: TGTGCCAGCAGATACTCGCAGGCGGACAGGCCAGGGGCTTGGGGCTACACCTTC. Translated, it gives CASRYSQADRPGAWGYTF.

This clone was recorded only once. In the same sample, other DNA sequences code for this CDR3. This rearrangement joins TRBV5-4 to TRBJ1-3; D gene uncertain. Trimming removed 0 bases from V and 0 bases from J, with 7 bases in between. CDR1 is SGHNT, CDR2 YYREEE, per germline (reference sequence). The CDR3 runs 15 residues. As DNA, the CDR3 is TGTGCCAGCAGCTTGGACCAGAGCTCTGGAAACACCATATATTTT. It encodes CASSLDQSSGNTIYF. Supplemented by reference TRBV5-4 and TRBJ1-3, the full variable domain reads ETGVTQSPTHLIKTRGQQVTLRCSSQSGHNTVSWYQQALGQGPQFIFQYYREEENGRGNFPPRFSGLQFPNYSSELNVNALELDDSALYLCASSLDQSSGNTIYFGEGSWLTVV.

CDR3 region: CASSQDGGANTEAFF. For the CDR3, the DNA is TGCGCCAGCAGCCAAGACGGGGGGGCGAACACTGAAGCTTTCTTT. The chain combines TRBV4-3 with TRBJ1-1, with D possibly matching TRBD1 (6 bases). Per the germline V gene, CDR1 is LGHNA and CDR2 is YSLEER. The germline V and J ends were trimmed by 0 bases and 1 base, with 9 bases remaining between them. The CDR3 loop spans 15 amino acids.

The rearrangement links TRBV7-2 to TRBJ1-6; possible D gene TRBD1, 6 bases. Trimming removed 1 base from V and 10 bases from J, with 14 bases in between. CDR1 is SGHTA, CDR2 FQGNSA, per germline. The CDR3 has 15 residues. The CDR3 sequence is CASSLVSGVDSPLHF. In nucleotides, the CDR3 is TGTGCCAGCAGCTTAGTTTCAGGGGTAGACTCACCCCTCCACTTT.

This clone was found once. V usage is TRBV30 and J usage is TRBJ1-3; 7 bases align to TRBD1. Germline V gene lookup returns CDR1 GTSNPN and CDR2 SVGIG (reference sequence). This CDR3 has 15 amino acids. J lost 2 bases, V lost 3 bases, and 7 bases had no gene match. In DNA, the CDR3 is TGTGCCTGGAGCCCTGACAGGGTCCCTGGAAACACCATATATTTT. Encoded protein: CAWSPDRVPGNTIYF. Full variable domain (rest looked up from reference TRBV30 and TRBJ1-3): SQTIHQWPATLVQPVGSPLSLECTVEGTSNPNLYWYRQAAGRGLQLLFYSVGIGQISSEVPQNLSASRPQDRQFILSSKKLLLSDSGFYLCAWSPDRVPGNTIYFGEGSWLTVV.

The sample holds a few counts of this clone. The chain carries TRBV6-6 and TRBJ1-1, with 7 positions matching TRBD1. Unmatched junction bases numbered 3, after V lost 7 bases and J lost 1 base. The CDR3 extends over 13 amino acids. Germline V gene sequence: CDR1 MNHNY, CDR2 SVGAGI (reference sequence). CDR3 protein: CASTGTANTEAFF. The CDR3 DNA reads TGTGCCAGCACTGGGACAGCGAACACTGAAGCTTTCTTT.

The CDR3: CASSQGTGSSYEQYF. The CDR3 region has the DNA TGTGCCAGCAGCCAAGGAACGGGGTCCTCCTACGAGCAGTACTTC. This chain joins TRBV4-2 and TRBJ2-7; perhaps TRBD2 as D (5 bases). V shed 1 base and J shed 0 bases, with 10 bases lying between them. The germline V gene has CDR1 LGHNA and CDR2 YNFKEQ. This CDR3 has 15 residues.

V gene TRBV28 combines with J gene TRBJ1-5; maybe TRBD1 (6 bases). Germline V gives CDR1 MDHEN, CDR2 SYDVKM. CDR3 length: 18 amino acids. V was clipped by 2 bases and J by 7 bases, with 24 bases between them. This CDR3 is CASSLPPPRHRVRQPQHF. The CDR3 region has the DNA TGTGCCAGCAGTTTACCACCCCCCCGTCACAGGGTTCGCCAGCCCCAGCATTTT.

V usage is TRBV10-3 and J usage is TRBJ2-1, with 8 bases that match TRBD2. The V gene's germline CDR1 is ENHRY and CDR2 SYGVKD. The CDR3 extends over 11 amino acids. J lost 9 bases, V lost 6 bases, and 1 base had no gene match. The CDR3 region is CAIRTSAEQFF. The CDR3 nucleotides are TGTGCCATCAGGACTAGCGCTGAGCAGTTCTTC.

The genes are TRBV30 and TRBJ1-2, with D possibly TRBD1 on 5 matching bases. The ends were cut back, 8 bases at V and 4 bases at J, with 17 bases in the middle. The CDR3 length is 13 residues. Per the germline V gene, CDR1 is GTSNPN and CDR2 is SVGIG (reference sequence). The DNA of the CDR3 is TGTGCCAGTGCGACAGTACTTGGCTATGGCTACACCTTC. It translates to CASATVLGYGYTF.

This chain uses TRBV5-5 with TRBJ2-7, with D unclear. CDR1 and CDR2 (germline): SGHKS, YYEKEE (reference sequence). The CDR3 is made up of 15 amino acids. The V end lost 1 base, the J end lost 3 bases, and 14 bases lay between the germline ends. CDR3 sequence: CASSLLLNPNYEQYF. DNA for the CDR3: TGTGCCAGCAGCTTGCTGCTTAATCCTAACTACGAGCAGTACTTC.

The chain links TRBV6-5 to TRBJ1-5; D is unclear. V was shortened by 7 bases and J by 1 base, with 11 bases between the two germline ends. Germline V lookup: CDR1 MNHEY, CDR2 SVGAGI. This CDR3 region has 14 residues. In DNA, the CDR3 is TGTGCCAGCAATCGAGAAAAGAGCAATCAGCCCCAGCATTTT. It specifies CASNREKSNQPQHF.

Comments on this clone: The same CDR3 is also encoded by other DNA sequences in this sample. The chain recombines TRBV5-1 with TRBJ2-2; D is uncertain. Per the germline V gene, CDR1 is SGHRS and CDR2 is YFSETQ. With 1 base removed from V and 3 bases from J, the gap between germline ends came to 7 bases. The CDR3 totals 14 residues. Here the CDR3 DNA reads TGCGCCAGCAGCTTGAGGACGGACACCGGGGAGCTGTTTTTT. Amino acids: CASSLRTDTGELFF.

A note on this clone: Different DNA sequences within this sample yield the same CDR3. The chain combines TRBV9 with TRBJ2-5, with 8 bases lining up with TRBD2. V lost 0 bases to trimming and J lost 4 bases; unmatched junction nucleotides: 2. This CDR3 is 14 amino acids long. The germline gives CDR1 SGDLS, CDR2 YYNGEE. The CDR3 region has the DNA TGTGCCAGCAGCGTAGCGGGGGGGCTAGAGACCCAGTACTTC. This gives the protein CASSVAGGLETQYF. The full variable domain, its missing parts supplied by reference TRBV9 and TRBJ2-5, is DSGVTQTPKHLITATGQRVTLRCSPRSGDLSVYWYQQSLDQGLQFLIQYYNGEERAKGNILERFSAQQFPDLHSELNLSSLELGDSALYFCASSVAGGLETQYFGPGTRLLVL.

This rearrangement joins TRBV6-6 to TRBJ2-7; TRBD1 matches at 7 bases. With V trimmed by 10 bases and J by 1 base, 4 bases remained unmatched. Germline-derived CDR1 and CDR2 are MNHNY and SVGAGI (reference sequence). This CDR3 has 12 residues. CDR3 sequence (DNA): TGTGCCATCAGACAGGGTTCCTACGAGCAGTACTTC. Its protein is CAIRQGSYEQYF.

Comment on this clone: This sample includes further DNA sequences coding for the same CDR3. This chain connects TRBV5-6 to TRBJ2-2; D remains unclear. V gave up 2 bases and J gave up 2 bases, with 10 bases separating them. The CDR3 contains 15 residues. Germline values: CDR1 SGHDT, CDR2 YYEEEE. CDR3 DNA sequence: TGTGCCAGCAGCTTTGGGCAGGCCAACACCGGGGAGCTGTTTTTT. Translation: CASSFGQANTGELFF.

The CDR3, as DNA: TGTGCCAGCAGTACCCGGGGGTGGCTGAGCACAGATACGCAGTATTTT. It codes for CASSTRGWLSTDTQYF. The gene calls are TRBV6-6 and TRBJ2-3, with D perhaps matching TRBD2 (6 bases). CDR3 size: 16 residues. V was clipped by 5 bases and J by 0 bases, with 15 bases between them. Per germline, CDR1 MNHNY and CDR2 SVGAGI (reference sequence).

The CDR3 DNA follows: TGTGCCAGCAGCTCAGGGCGTGGAGAGACCCAGTACTTC. Its translation: CASSSGRGETQYF. V gene TRBV21-1 combines with J gene TRBJ2-5; the table's D call, TRBD1, has no DNA check behind it. TRBV21-1 counts as a pseudogene. The CDR3 is 13 residues long.

V gene TRBV27 combines with J gene TRBJ2-2; TRBD1 agrees at 10 bases. Losses at the gene ends were 6 bases for V and 5 bases for J; bases not matched to a gene: 9. Looked up from germline, CDR1 is MNHEY and CDR2 is SMNVEV (reference sequence). The CDR3 sequence is 16 residues long. The CDR3 DNA reads TGTGCCAGCAGGACGGATGGACAGGGGGAAACCGGGGAGCTGTTTTTT. Protein: CASRTDGQGETGELFF.

This clone was counted only a few times. The genes are TRBV7-9 and TRBJ2-7; tentative D call: TRBD1 (6 bases). Germline V CDR1 and CDR2: SEHNR, FQNEAQ (reference sequence). CDR3 length equals 17 residues. V was clipped by 5 bases and J by 4 bases, with 24 bases between them. The CDR3 coding sequence is TGTGCCAGCAGCGCCGGCGGCCCCAGGGGCGAGATTTACGAGCAGTACTTC. It yields the protein CASSAGGPRGEIYEQYF.

The CDR3 sequence is CATNVAGRNQPQHF. CDR3 DNA sequence: TGTGCCACCAACGTCGCCGGTAGGAATCAGCCCCAGCATTTT. The chain couples TRBV6-1 to TRBJ1-5; unclear D gene. The CDR3 spans 14 residues. Trimming removed 10 bases at V and 4 bases at J, with 17 bases between. From germline, CDR1 is MNHNS and CDR2 SASEGT.

About this clone: The same CDR3 arises from other DNA sequences in this sample as well. CDR3 in DNA: TGCGCCAGCAGTGAGAGTCAGGGACGGGAAAAACTGTTTTTT. It translates to CASSESQGREKLFF. V is TRBV10-1 and J is TRBJ1-4; possibly TRBD1 for D (5 bases). Trimming left V 2 bases short and J 8 bases short, with 12 bases between. The CDR3 runs to 14 residues. CDR1 is WNHNN and CDR2 is SYGVQD in the germline V gene (reference sequence).

In this sample, this clone turned up once. This rearrangement joins TRBV5-1 to TRBJ2-5; 13 bases align to TRBD2. With 4 bases clipped from V and 0 bases from J, the junction kept 12 bases outside the gene matches. Germline V CDR1 and CDR2: SGHRS, YFSETQ. The CDR3 consists of 19 residues. The CDR3 DNA is TGCGCCAGCAGCCCGCGGACTAGCGGGGGCCGAGCGTACCAAGAGACCCAGTACTTC. Translation: CASSPRTSGGRAYQETQYF.

The chain has TRBV9 and TRBJ2-5; D is undetermined. This CDR3 comprises 16 residues. Germline V lookup: CDR1 SGDLS, CDR2 YYNGEE. V lost 4 bases and J lost 0, with 16 bases in between. Here the CDR3 DNA reads TGTGCCAGCAGCCCCCTCGGTACGTCGTACCAAGAGACCCAGTACTTC. Protein sequence: CASSPLGTSYQETQYF.

About this clone itself: This same CDR3 is encoded by further DNA sequences in the sample. In nucleotides, the CDR3 is TGTGCCAGCAGTTACTCGGCAGGGGGTAATTCACCCCTCCACTTT. This gives the protein CASSYSAGGNSPLHF. The rearrangement links TRBV6-5 to TRBJ1-6, with TRBD1 matching over 7 bases. V trimming: 0 bases; J trimming: 6 bases; junction bases outside the gene matches: 2. Germline V gene lookup returns CDR1 MNHEY and CDR2 SVGAGI. This CDR3 spans 15 amino acids.

The count of this clone is one. Other nucleotide sequences from this sample produce the same CDR3. V gene TRBV7-2 combines with J gene TRBJ2-1; no reliable D call. The CDR3 spans 14 residues. V lost 1 base to trimming and J lost 0 bases, with 4 bases between them. Per the germline V gene, CDR1 is SGHTA and CDR2 is FQGNSA. The chain's CDR3 is CASSLGGSYNEQFF. As DNA, the CDR3 is TGTGCCAGCAGCTTAGGGGGCTCCTACAATGAGCAGTTCTTC.